These T cell receptor beta chains were read from a single sample in a study of blood T cell repertoires in COVID-19. Sequenced by immunoSEQ multiplex PCR; TCRdb stores in-frame clones only, minus some. In the table there are around 40,000 clones, nearly 90% of which are singletons. Sequencing was performed on peripheral blood. These receptors came from a man between 60 and 70 years old with COVID-19, enrolled during active disease. Each CDR3 is given with its conserved first and last residue. Fields, in order: J gene, V gene, D gene, clone size, CDR3 DNA, CDR3 protein. A D gene is named only where the DNA matches it firmly. The size field is filled for only some rows; it gives once, few, many or a size class.

J: TRBJ2-7; V: TRBV4-3; D: TRBD2; size: once; DNA: TGCGCCAGCGGTCGACTAGCGGACCACGAGCAGTACTTC; CDR3: CASGRLADHEQYF
J: TRBJ2-5; V: TRBV28; D: .; size: .; DNA: TGTGCCAGCAGTTTAATGGCAGGGGCTAAGACCCAGTACTTC; CDR3: CASSLMAGAKTQYF
J: TRBJ1-1; V: TRBV19; D: TRBD1; size: .; DNA: TGTGCCAGTACCCAAAGGACAGGGGCAGTCTCCACTGAAGCTTTCTTT; CDR3: CASTQRTGAVSTEAFF
J: TRBJ1-3; V: TRBV7-9; D: TRBD1; size: .; DNA: TGTGCCAGCAGCTCTACCGGGACAGGTCGCTTGGCTTCTGGAAACACCATATATTTT; CDR3: CASSSTGTGRLASGNTIYF
J: TRBJ1-1; V: TRBV7-6; D: .; size: .; DNA: TGTGCCAGCAGCTTAGCGCCGGGAAGGGTGAACACTGAAGCTTTCTTT; CDR3: CASSLAPGRVNTEAFF
J: TRBJ2-6; V: TRBV6-2/TRBV6-3; D: .; size: .; DNA: TGTGCCAGCAGTTACTCGATCCGTCCATGGGGCGACCCTGGGGCCAACGTCCTGACTTTC; CDR3: CASSYSIRPWGDPGANVLTF
J: TRBJ1-6; V: TRBV6-5; D: TRBD1; size: .; DNA: TGTGCCAGCAGTCTGGGACAGGGAAATTCACCCCTCCACTTT; CDR3: CASSLGQGNSPLHF
J: TRBJ2-1; V: TRBV5-1; D: TRBD1; size: few; DNA: TGCGCCAGCAGCTTGGTACCTCTCGGGACAGGGACCTACAATGAGCAGTTCTTC; CDR3: CASSLVPLGTGTYNEQFF
J: TRBJ2-5; V: TRBV9; D: .; size: .; DNA: TGTGCCAGCAGCGTAGACAGGGAAGAAGAGACCCAGTACTTC; CDR3: CASSVDREEETQYF
J: TRBJ2-7; V: TRBV25-1; D: .; size: .; DNA: TGTGCCAGCGGGGGCTTAGTGGGCTACGAGCAGTACTTC; CDR3: CASGGLVGYEQYF
J: TRBJ1-1; V: TRBV28; D: .; size: .; DNA: TGTGCCAGCAGTTCACCGCGGAGGGGTTACACTGAAGCTTTCTTT; CDR3: CASSSPRRGYTEAFF
J: TRBJ2-3; V: TRBV30; D: TRBD2; size: .; DNA: TGTGCCTGGACAAAGCGGGAGCCGACAGATACGCAGTATTTT; CDR3: CAWTKREPTDTQYF
J: TRBJ1-4; V: TRBV28; D: .; size: .; DNA: TGTGCCAGCAGAGACCATGACAGTTCGACTAATGAAAAACTGTTTTTT; CDR3: CASRDHDSSTNEKLFF
J: TRBJ1-4; V: TRBV2; D: .; size: .; DNA: TGTGCCAGCAGGCCGGGAACGAATGAAAAACTGTTTTTT; CDR3: CASRPGTNEKLFF
J: TRBJ2-5; V: TRBV11-2; D: TRBD2; size: once; DNA: TGTGCCAGCAGCTTAGGAGTTAGCGGGAGAAGGGAGACCCAGTACTTC; CDR3: CASSLGVSGRRETQYF
J: TRBJ2-5; V: TRBV28; D: .; size: few; DNA: TGTGCCAGCAGCCACCGGGTGGACCAAGAGACCCAGTACTTC; CDR3: CASSHRVDQETQYF
J: TRBJ2-1; V: TRBV11-3; D: .; size: .; DNA: TGTGCCAGCAGCTTAGACGGGGAGAGCCCACCGTTCTTC; CDR3: CASSLDGESPPFF
J: TRBJ2-5; V: TRBV18; D: .; size: .; DNA: TGTGCCAGCAAGGTTGCGGTGCAGGAGACCCAGTACTTC; CDR3: CASKVAVQETQYF
J: TRBJ2-7; V: TRBV7-9; D: TRBD1; size: .; DNA: TGTGCCAGCAGCGGCCGGGACAGCTACGAGCAGTACTTC; CDR3: CASSGRDSYEQYF
J: TRBJ1-5; V: TRBV7-8; D: .; size: .; DNA: TGTGCCAGCAGCCTATCATATTCGGGAACCAATCAGCCCCAGCATTTT; CDR3: CASSLSYSGTNQPQHF
J: TRBJ2-3; V: TRBV11-2; D: .; size: .; DNA: TGTGCCAGCAGCGTCCCCGGGACTACCTTCGGGGGCACGCAGTATTTT; CDR3: CASSVPGTTFGGTQYF
J: TRBJ2-6; V: TRBV19; D: .; size: .; DNA: TGTGCCAGTACGGACACCCCAGCCAACGTCCTGACTTTC; CDR3: CASTDTPANVLTF
J: TRBJ2-5; V: TRBV30; D: TRBD2; size: .; DNA: TGTGCCTGGAGTGTAATGTTAGGGGCGGGAGGGCCGCGTGAGACCCAGTACTTC; CDR3: CAWSVMLGAGGPRETQYF
J: TRBJ1-6; V: TRBV19; D: .; size: once; DNA: TGTGCCAGTACCCCGGGTGACGGGTTATTTAATTCACCCCTCCACTTT; CDR3: CASTPGDGLFNSPLHF
J: TRBJ2-1; V: TRBV2; D: TRBD2; size: .; DNA: TGTGCCAGCAGGACCTATAGCGGGTTAGGACACAATGAGCAGTTCTTC; CDR3: CASRTYSGLGHNEQFF
J: TRBJ1-2; V: TRBV28; D: .; size: .; DNA: TGTGCCAGCAGTTCAGCGGGGGGCGACTATGGCTACACCTTC; CDR3: CASSSAGGDYGYTF
J: TRBJ2-1; V: TRBV5-4; D: .; size: once; DNA: TGTGCCAGCAGCTCCGTTGGCATCAACAATGAGCAGTTCTTC; CDR3: CASSSVGINNEQFF
J: TRBJ1-3; V: TRBV28; D: .; size: .; DNA: TGTGCCAGCAGTCCTCCGACGGGCTCTGGAAACACCATATATTTT; CDR3: CASSPPTGSGNTIYF
J: TRBJ1-2; V: TRBV19; D: TRBD1; size: few; DNA: TGTGCCAGTAGTCCTAGTGACAGGGGCCTCGGCTACACCTTC; CDR3: CASSPSDRGLGYTF
J: TRBJ1-5; V: TRBV4-1; D: .; size: once; DNA: TGCGCCAGCAGCCAAGTTTCCGGGGGAAAGCGCAATCAGCCCCAGCATTTT; CDR3: CASSQVSGGKRNQPQHF
J: TRBJ2-1; V: TRBV6-2/TRBV6-3; D: .; size: .; DNA: TGTGCCAGCAGTTACTCACAGGGCTGGAATGAGCAGTTCTTC; CDR3: CASSYSQGWNEQFF
J: TRBJ2-7; V: TRBV4-1; D: .; size: .; DNA: TGCGCCAGCAGCCAAGTGGTAGTGACAGGGCAGTACTTC; CDR3: CASSQVVVTGQYF
J: TRBJ1-6; V: TRBV30; D: .; size: .; DNA: TGTGCCTGGAGTGTACGCAGGGCGAATTCACCCCTCCACTTT; CDR3: CAWSVRRANSPLHF
J: TRBJ2-5; V: TRBV9; D: TRBD2; size: .; DNA: TGTGCCAGCAGCGTAGACACTAGCGGCCCCGGGGCCCAGTACTTC; CDR3: CASSVDTSGPGAQYF
J: TRBJ1-3; V: TRBV24-1; D: .; size: .; DNA: TGTGCCACCAGTGACAACACAGGTCGGTCAGGAAACACCATATATTTT; CDR3: CATSDNTGRSGNTIYF
J: TRBJ2-2; V: TRBV27; D: .; size: .; DNA: TGTGCCAGCAGTTCCCGCGGGGGCGCAGTCACCGGGGAGCTGTTTTTT; CDR3: CASSSRGGAVTGELFF
J: TRBJ2-7; V: TRBV4-2; D: .; size: once; DNA: TGTGCCAGCAGCCAAGATAAAGCAAGTTTCTACGAGCAGTACTTC; CDR3: CASSQDKASFYEQYF
J: TRBJ1-6; V: TRBV28; D: TRBD1; size: .; DNA: TGTGCCAGCAGTCTCCCCGGACAGGGAGGGAGCACACCCCTCCACTTT; CDR3: CASSLPGQGGSTPLHF
J: TRBJ2-1; V: TRBV18; D: .; size: .; DNA: TGTGCCAGCTCACCACCGAGCCGAGATGAGCAGTTCTTC; CDR3: CASSPPSRDEQFF
J: TRBJ1-1; V: TRBV30; D: .; size: .; DNA: TGTGCCTGGAGAGCCGGGAATGAAGCTTTCTTT; CDR3: CAWRAGNEAFF
J: TRBJ1-1; V: TRBV18; D: TRBD1; size: .; DNA: TGTGCCAGCTCACCATCTAACAGGGGGACTGAAGCTTTCTTT; CDR3: CASSPSNRGTEAFF